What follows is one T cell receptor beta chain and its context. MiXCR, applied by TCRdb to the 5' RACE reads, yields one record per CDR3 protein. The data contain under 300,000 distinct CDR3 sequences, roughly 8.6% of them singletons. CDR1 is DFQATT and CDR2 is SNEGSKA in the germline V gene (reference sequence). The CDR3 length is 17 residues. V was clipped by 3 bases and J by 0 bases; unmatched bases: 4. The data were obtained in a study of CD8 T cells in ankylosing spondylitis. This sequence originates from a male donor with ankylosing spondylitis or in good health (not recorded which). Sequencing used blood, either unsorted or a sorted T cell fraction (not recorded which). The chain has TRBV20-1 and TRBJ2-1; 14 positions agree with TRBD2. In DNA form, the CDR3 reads TGCAGTGCTAGTGGGACTAGCGGGAGCAGCTCCTACAATGAGCAGTTCTTC. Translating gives CSASGTSGSSSYNEQFF.